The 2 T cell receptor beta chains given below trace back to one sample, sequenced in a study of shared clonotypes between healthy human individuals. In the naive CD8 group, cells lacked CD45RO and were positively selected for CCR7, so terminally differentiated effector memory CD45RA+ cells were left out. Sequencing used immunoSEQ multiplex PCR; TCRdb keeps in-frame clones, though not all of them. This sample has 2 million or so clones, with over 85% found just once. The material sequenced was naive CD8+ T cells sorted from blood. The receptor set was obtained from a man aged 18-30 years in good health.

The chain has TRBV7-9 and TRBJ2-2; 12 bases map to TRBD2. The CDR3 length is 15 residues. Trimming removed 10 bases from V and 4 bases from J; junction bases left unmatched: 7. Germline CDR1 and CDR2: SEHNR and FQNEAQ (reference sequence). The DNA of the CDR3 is TGTGCCATTTTACTAGCGGGAGGAATCACCGGGGAGCTGTTTTTT. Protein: CAILLAGGITGELFF.

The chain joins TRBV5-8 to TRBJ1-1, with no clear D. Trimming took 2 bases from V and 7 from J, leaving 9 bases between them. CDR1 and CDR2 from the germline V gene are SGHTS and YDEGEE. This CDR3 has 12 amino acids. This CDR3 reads CASSLRTDEAFF. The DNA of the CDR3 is TGTGCCAGCAGCTTAAGAACAGATGAAGCTTTCTTT.